These 23 T cell receptor beta chains originate from one sample sequenced in a study of T cell responses to AZD1222 COVID-19 vaccine. The data were produced by immunoSEQ multiplex PCR, yet TCRdb's version contains in-frame clones alone and is incomplete. The sample lists 75,000 to 95,000 clones; about 88% were seen once. Here the sequenced sample was peripheral blood, taken on day 0 of AZD1222 vaccination. These receptors were collected from an adult in good health.

The sample holds one count of this clone. This chain connects TRBV29-1 to TRBJ2-7, with 10 bases identical to TRBD2. The ends lost 3 bases at V and 5 bases at J; junction bases unmatched: 7. CDR3 length: 14 residues. Per germline, CDR1 SQVTM and CDR2 ANQGSEA. In DNA form, the CDR3 reads TGCAGCGTTGACGGGCTAGCGGGAGTTAACGAGCAGTACTTC. This codes for CSVDGLAGVNEQYF.

In this sample, this clone turned up a few times. The chain uses TRBV28 and TRBJ1-6; TRBD1 aligns across 10 bases. CDR3 length: 17 amino acids. Germline V gene sequence: CDR1 MDHEN, CDR2 SYDVKM. V dropped 6 bases and J dropped 10; count of bases not matched to a gene: 15. The chain's CDR3 is CASSLLPGQGFQSPLHF. The DNA for the CDR3 is TGTGCCAGCAGCCTACTTCCGGGACAGGGGTTTCAGTCACCCCTCCACTTT.

The chain uses TRBV29-1 and TRBJ1-3; D perhaps matches TRBD1 (6 bases). CDR1 and CDR2 (germline): SQVTM, ANQGSEA. This CDR3 region has 13 residues. V gave up 6 bases and J gave up 4 bases, with 13 bases separating them. The DNA for the CDR3 is TGCAGCGTCCAAGGGACAACAGGAAACACCATATATTTT. Encoded protein: CSVQGTTGNTIYF.

The genes are TRBV6-5 and TRBJ1-5, with 9 bases lining up with TRBD1. There are 15 residues in the CDR3. Germline V gene sequence: CDR1 MNHEY, CDR2 SVGAGI. Unmatched junction bases numbered 7, after V lost 6 bases and J lost 4 bases. This CDR3 reads CASSRDRALNQPQHF. CDR3 nucleotide sequence: TGTGCCAGCAGCCGGGACAGGGCCCTTAATCAGCCCCAGCATTTT.

V gene TRBV11-2 combines with J gene TRBJ2-7; D is unclear. The V and J ends lost 0 bases and 1 base respectively, with 4 bases between them. The CDR3 runs to 13 residues. The germline CDR1 and CDR2 sequences are SGHAT and FQNNGV. The chain's CDR3 is CASSLERSYEQYF. The CDR3 DNA is TGTGCCAGCAGCTTAGAAAGGTCCTACGAGCAGTACTTC.

This clone was detected only a few times. The chain recombines TRBV2 with TRBJ2-2, with 8 bases identical to TRBD1. The germline gives CDR1 SNHLY, CDR2 FYNNEI. J lost 1 base, V lost 6 bases, and 1 base had no gene match. This CDR3 region has 14 residues. As DNA, the CDR3 is TGTGCCAGCAGCGGGACAGGGAACACCGGGGAGCTGTTTTTT. Its protein product is CASSGTGNTGELFF.

The chain combines TRBV9 with TRBJ2-5; D not resolved. The CDR3 runs to 13 residues. CDR1 SGDLS and CDR2 YYNGEE come from the germline V gene. V lost 3 bases and J 7 bases, leaving 13 bases between the germline ends. CDR3 sequence reads: CASSGASLGTQYF. In nucleotides, the CDR3 is TGTGCCAGCAGCGGGGCCTCCTTGGGGACCCAGTACTTC.

V and J are TRBV6-5 and TRBJ1-5, with D uncertain. Per the germline V gene, CDR1 is MNHEY and CDR2 is SVGAGI. Trimming cost V 5 bases and J 5 bases, with 10 bases left between them. CDR3 length equals 13 residues. CDR3: CASSKRVDQPQHF. CDR3 nucleotides: TGTGCCAGCAGTAAGAGGGTGGATCAGCCCCAGCATTTT.

This clone has only a few counts. This sequence joins TRBV5-4 and TRBJ1-6; 7 nucleotides align to TRBD1. The CDR3 extends over 17 amino acids. Trimming cost V 3 bases and J 6 bases; bases outside gene matches: 12. The germline V gene encodes CDR1 SGHNT and CDR2 YYREEE (reference sequence). CDR3 nucleotides: TGTGCCAGCAGCTCTACCGGGACAGTATACCCTAATTCACCCCTCCACTTT. Its translation is CASSSTGTVYPNSPLHF. Together with reference TRBV5-4 and TRBJ1-6, the CDR3 gives the full variable domain: ETGVTQSPTHLIKTRGQQVTLRCSSQSGHNTVSWYQQALGQGPQFIFQYYREEENGRGNFPPRFSGLQFPNYSSELNVNALELDDSALYLCASSSTGTVYPNSPLHFGNGTRLTVT.

The CDR3 spells CASSPGQRGYTF. The CDR3 DNA is TGTGCCAGCAGTCCGGGACAGAGAGGCTACACCTTC. The chain employs TRBV6-5 and TRBJ1-2, with 7 positions matching TRBD1. Trimming removed 5 bases from V and 8 bases from J; junction bases left unmatched: 5. The CDR3 length is 12 residues. CDR1 and CDR2 from the germline V gene are MNHEY and SVGAGI.

The V and J genes are TRBV15 and TRBJ1-1; D is undetermined. V was shortened by 0 bases and J by 7 bases, with 6 bases between the two germline ends. The CDR3 contains 12 residues. Germline CDR1 reads LNHNV; CDR2 reads YYDKDF (reference sequence). CDR3 protein: CATSRDQFEAFF. Written as DNA, the CDR3 is TGTGCCACCAGCAGAGATCAGTTTGAAGCTTTCTTT.

In its sample, this clone was seen once. V gene TRBV4-1 combines with J gene TRBJ1-5, with D tentatively TRBD1 (5 bases). Germline assignment: CDR1 MGHRA and CDR2 YSYEKL. The CDR3 is 16 amino acids. V lost 0 bases and J 2 bases, leaving 11 bases between the germline ends. The chain's CDR3 is CASSQDGGVGNQPQHF. DNA for the CDR3: TGCGCCAGCAGCCAAGATGGAGGGGTCGGCAATCAGCCCCAGCATTTT.

The V gene is TRBV12-3 or TRBV12-4, the J gene TRBJ1-4; D gene uncertain. With 7 bases removed from V and 5 bases from J, the gap between germline ends came to 11 bases. CDR3 size: 13 residues. The CDR3 nucleotides read TGTGCCAGCATTAGATCCGAGAATGAAAAACTGTTTTTT. Protein sequence: CASIRSENEKLFF.

In this sample, this clone turned up once. This chain connects TRBV5-4 to TRBJ2-5, with TRBD1 identical over 9 bases. Germline V gives CDR1 SGHNT, CDR2 YYREEE (reference sequence). After removal of 2 bases from V and 4 bases from J, the junction contained 9 bases not matched to a gene. The CDR3 is 16 amino acids. The CDR3 is CASSFTGGAGRETQYF. CDR3 nucleotide sequence: TGTGCCAGCAGCTTTACAGGGGGCGCCGGGAGAGAGACCCAGTACTTC.

The V gene is TRBV11-2, the J gene TRBJ1-3; D call uncertain. The CDR3 length is 18 residues. Germline CDR1 and CDR2: SGHAT and FQNNGV. Trimming stripped 5 bases from V and 4 bases from J, with 24 bases between. The CDR3 region has the DNA TGTGCCAGCAGCCACCCCGGGCCCAGGAAGATCGGCGGAAACACCATATATTTT. Encoded protein: CASSHPGPRKIGGNTIYF.

The chain employs TRBV6-5 and TRBJ1-1; D is possibly TRBD1 (5 bases). The CDR3 is 10 residues long. The germline V gene has CDR1 MNHEY and CDR2 SVGAGI. V was shortened by 8 bases and J by 8 bases, with 9 bases between the two germline ends. The CDR3 is CASLREEAFF. The CDR3 region has the DNA TGTGCCAGCCTCAGGGAAGAAGCTTTCTTT.

This sequence joins TRBV4-1 and TRBJ1-5; D is unresolved. Germline lookup yields CDR1 MGHRA and CDR2 YSYEKL. This CDR3 comprises 14 residues. The V and J ends lost 3 bases and 8 bases respectively, with 14 bases between them. The CDR3 coding sequence is TGCGCCAGCAGCCAGCCTTGGGGATCCGAGCCCCAGCATTTT. Encoded protein: CASSQPWGSEPQHF.

This clone was recorded once. The gene calls are TRBV28 and TRBJ2-7; 8 bases fit TRBD1. This CDR3 region has 13 residues. The junction had 6 bases not matched to a gene; V was cut back by 7 bases and J by 4 bases. The germline CDR1 and CDR2 sequences are MDHEN and SYDVKM. The CDR3 DNA reads as TGTGCCAGCATCCAAGGACAGGGTTACGAGCAGTACTTC. As protein: CASIQGQGYEQYF.

CDR3 residues: CASSPTRDRGLETQYF. For the CDR3, the DNA is TGTGCCAGCAGCCCTACCAGAGACAGGGGGCTAGAGACCCAGTACTTC. The chain joins TRBV7-9 to TRBJ2-5; 10 bases are shared with TRBD1. After removal of 5 bases from V and 4 bases from J, the junction contained 10 bases not matched to a gene. This CDR3 contains 16 residues. CDR1 and CDR2 from the germline V gene are SEHNR and FQNEAQ (reference sequence).

This rearrangement joins TRBV14 to TRBJ2-5; 10 bases map to TRBD2. Germline trimming cut 3 bases from V and 1 base from J; bases unmatched to any gene: 17. The germline gives CDR1 SGHDN, CDR2 FVKESK. There are 20 residues in the CDR3. The CDR3, as DNA: TGTGCCAGCAGCCAGATGCGCCGGGCTAGCGGGAGAATCACCCAAGAGACCCAGTACTTC. As protein: CASSQMRRASGRITQETQYF. Together with reference TRBV14 and TRBJ2-5, the CDR3 gives the full variable domain: EAGVTQFPSHSVIEKGQTVTLRCDPISGHDNLYWYRRVMGKEIKFLLHFVKESKQDESGMPNNRFLAERTGGTYSTLKVQPAELEDSGVYFCASSQMRRASGRITQETQYFGPGTRLLVL.

The rearrangement uses TRBV30 and TRBJ1-1; TRBD1 matches 7 bases. Germline V lookup: CDR1 GTSNPN, CDR2 SVGIG (reference sequence). The V segment lost 5 bases and the J segment 3 bases; nucleotides outside the gene matches: 6. The CDR3 totals 13 residues. CDR3 amino acids: CAWGLDRDTEAFF. CDR3 DNA sequence: TGTGCCTGGGGACTCGACAGGGACACTGAAGCTTTCTTT.

This chain joins TRBV7-8 and TRBJ2-7, with D maybe TRBD2 (6 bases). The germline gives CDR1 SGHVS, CDR2 FQNEAQ. V lost 5 bases to trimming and J lost 0 bases, with 11 bases between them. The CDR3 has 14 residues. The DNA of the CDR3 is TGTGCCAGCAGCCATCGGGACTCCTCCTACGAGCAGTACTTC. Translated: CASSHRDSSYEQYF.

The chain carries TRBV9 and TRBJ1-1, with D possibly TRBD1 on 6 matching bases. Looked up from germline, CDR1 is SGDLS and CDR2 is YYNGEE. V was trimmed by 7 bases and J by 1 base, leaving 17 bases between them. CDR3 length equals 15 residues. CDR3 bases: TGTGCCAGCGGCAGAAACCCGACAGGGAACACTGAAGCTTTCTTT. Translation gives CASGRNPTGNTEAFF.